The next 20 T cell receptor beta chains were all read from a single sample in a study of blood T cells in healthy people across ages (dated by TCRdb to between 2014 and 2017). Library preparation used 5' RACE. TCRdb records Illumina HiSeq 2500 as the sequencer. A second PCR of 7 to 11 cycles was run with a J-beta primer mix and a sample-barcoded 5' primer. TCRdb ran its own pipeline on the public reads, namely fastp trimming at Q25 and MiXCR clone calling, and kept in-frame beta chains. Rows are combined by CDR3 protein, so each entry shows the most common genes and DNA. In all, the sample holds around 1,500,000 distinct CDR3 sequences, and 40% to 50% of those were seen once. The ten biggest clones cover 7% to 9.5% of the sample. Sequenced input: blood. The receptor set was obtained from a woman between 18 and 29 years old in good health.

This clonotype was observed a few times. The chain employs TRBV6-1 and TRBJ1-6, with D hard to call. V lost 2 bases and J 6 bases, leaving 11 bases between the germline ends. The CDR3 extends over 15 amino acids. CDR1 MNHNS and CDR2 SASEGT come from the germline V gene. This CDR3 reads CASSEWGFGNSPLHF. Here the CDR3 DNA reads TGTGCCAGCAGTGAATGGGGATTCGGTAATTCACCCCTCCACTTT.

The V gene is TRBV12-3 or TRBV12-4, the J gene TRBJ2-5; 7 nucleotides match TRBD2. With 8 bases clipped from V and 5 bases from J, the junction kept 5 bases outside the gene matches. CDR3 size: 12 residues. CDR3 nucleotide sequence: TGTGCCAGCCTGGGGGGAGGGGAGACCCAGTACTTC. Translating gives CASLGGGETQYF.

This chain links TRBV5-1 with TRBJ2-3; D might be TRBD2 (6 bases). V dropped 5 bases and J dropped 3 bases, with 19 bases sitting between them. The germline gives CDR1 SGHRS, CDR2 YFSETQ. The CDR3 loop spans 16 amino acids. CDR3 in DNA: TGCGCCAGCAGATTACCAAGGATGGGGGGAACAGATACGCAGTATTTT. It encodes CASRLPRMGGTDTQYF.

This clonotype was observed a few times. V gene TRBV20-1 combines with J gene TRBJ2-5; D ambiguous. Germline CDR1 is DFQATT and CDR2 is SNEGSKA (reference sequence). The CDR3 consists of 13 residues. V was clipped by 1 base and J by 3 bases, with 9 bases between them. CDR3 loop: CSARAEFKETQYF. Written as DNA, the CDR3 is TGCAGTGCTAGAGCGGAGTTTAAAGAGACCCAGTACTTC.

This chain uses TRBV28 with TRBJ1-4; D uncertain. The CDR3 has 13 amino acids. V dropped 6 bases and J dropped 5 bases, with 10 bases sitting between them. Germline assignment: CDR1 MDHEN and CDR2 SYDVKM. CDR3 coding DNA: TGTGCCAGCAGCCAAGGAAGGAATGAAAAACTGTTTTTT. This sequence encodes CASSQGRNEKLFF.

V is TRBV7-9 and J is TRBJ2-5; 7 bases line up with TRBD2. The CDR3 is 14 amino acids. CDR1 SEHNR and CDR2 FQNEAQ come from the germline V gene (reference sequence). Germline trimming cut 0 bases from V and 11 bases from J; bases unmatched to any gene: 9. CDR3 sequence (DNA): TGTGCCAGCAGCTTAGCGGGAGGGGCAATCTGGCAGTACTTC. Its translation is CASSLAGGAIWQYF.

This rearrangement joins TRBV27 to TRBJ1-5; D is ambiguous. This CDR3 has 15 amino acids. CDR1 and CDR2 from the germline V gene are MNHEY and SMNVEV (reference sequence). Trimming pared 0 bases from V and 0 bases from J, leaving 6 bases between. The DNA of the CDR3 is TGTGCCAGCAGTTTATCTGCAGCTAGCAATCAGCCCCAGCATTTT. Translated, it gives CASSLSAASNQPQHF.

A few counts support this clonotype. The rearrangement links TRBV6-2 or TRBV6-3 to TRBJ1-2; 11 positions match TRBD1. V trimming: 6 bases; J trimming: 1 base; junction bases outside the gene matches: 4. The length of the CDR3 is 15 residues. Germline V gene data show CDR1 as MNHEY and CDR2 as SVGEGT. DNA for the CDR3: TGTGCCAGCAGACGGACAGGGGGCGTTAACTATGGCTACACCTTC. Its protein product is CASRRTGGVNYGYTF.

V is TRBV10-3 and J is TRBJ1-2; no clear D gene. CDR3 length: 15 amino acids. Germline CDR1 reads ENHRY; CDR2 reads SYGVKD. The V gene lost 0 bases and the J gene lost 1 base, with 9 bases spanning the gap. The CDR3 sequence is CAISESAELNYGYTF. DNA for the CDR3: TGTGCCATCAGTGAGTCTGCAGAACTTAACTATGGCTACACCTTC.

This clonotype was counted between two and nine times. DNA of the CDR3: TGTGCCAGCAGTTTATCGGGGACGGGGGGCGTAGAGCAGTTCTTC. This codes for CASSLSGTGGVEQFF. The J gene is TRBJ2-1, the V gene TRBV27; possibly TRBD2 for D (7 bases). This CDR3 is 15 amino acids long. The V end was cut by 0 bases, the J end by 10 bases, with 16 bases between. The germline CDR1 and CDR2 sequences are MNHEY and SMNVEV (reference sequence).

The chain combines TRBV28 with TRBJ1-4; the D gene is possibly TRBD1 (6 bases). The V and J ends lost 5 bases and 11 bases respectively, with 21 bases between them. In germline, CDR1 is MDHEN, CDR2 SYDVKM. CDR3 length equals 15 residues. DNA of the CDR3: TGTGCCAGCAGTAAACCGGGACACCCAACACCGAAACTGTTTTTT. Amino acid sequence: CASSKPGHPTPKLFF.

This chain links TRBV12-3 or TRBV12-4 with TRBJ2-1; 16 nucleotides align to TRBD2. This CDR3 region has 17 residues. Trimming took 6 bases from V and 5 from J; bases not matched to a gene: 7. CDR3 sequence (DNA): TGTGCCAGCAGCCCCGGGACTAGCGGGGGGGCGGACAATGAGCAGTTCTTC. Translation gives CASSPGTSGGADNEQFF.

This clonotype was seen a handful of times. The CDR3 is CASSVGNYNSPLHF. Written as DNA, the CDR3 is TGTGCCAGCAGCGTGGGGAACTATAATTCACCCCTCCACTTT. The chain is built from TRBV7-9 and TRBJ1-6; no reliable D call. Germline-derived CDR1 and CDR2 are SEHNR and FQNEAQ (reference sequence). This CDR3 comprises 14 residues. V lost 5 bases and J lost 3, with 8 bases in between.

The rearrangement uses TRBV13 and TRBJ1-2; 7 nucleotides align to TRBD1. The germline CDR1 and CDR2 sequences are PRHDT and FYEKMQ (reference sequence). The V and J ends lost 1 base and 9 bases, in that order; junction bases with no gene match: 5. The CDR3 loop spans 13 amino acids. The CDR3 DNA follows: TGTGCCAGCAGCTTAGTAGGGGGCTCGAGCTACACCTTC. Residues: CASSLVGGSSYTF.

This chain connects TRBV7-2 to TRBJ2-5; D ambiguous. Germline CDR1 and CDR2: SGHTA and FQGNSA. The CDR3 runs to 14 residues. The V gene lost 1 base and the J gene lost 4 bases, with 10 bases spanning the gap. The CDR3 coding sequence is TGTGCCAGCAGCTTAGGGGGTGGGGTAGAGACCCAGTACTTC. This codes for CASSLGGGVETQYF.

This clonotype was recorded a few times. This chain connects TRBV14 to TRBJ2-4; D call uncertain. Matching the DNA end better, TRBJ2-7 makes the J call doubtful. Germline values: CDR1 SGHDN, CDR2 FVKESK. This CDR3 spans 13 amino acids. The CDR3 protein is CASSQQASYEQYF. The DNA for the CDR3 is TGTGCCAGCAGCCAGCAGGCTTCCTACGAGCAGTACTTC.

The chain uses TRBV4-2 and TRBJ1-2; tentative D call: TRBD1 (5 bases). The length of the CDR3 is 13 residues. Trimming took 0 bases from V and 11 from J, leaving 13 bases between them. From germline, CDR1 is LGHNA and CDR2 YNFKEQ. The CDR3, as DNA: TGTGCCAGCAGCCAAGATCCTGGGACCGAATACACCTTC. Translating it yields CASSQDPGTEYTF.

In its sample, this clonotype was seen a few times. V is TRBV9 and J is TRBJ1-2, with TRBD1 matching 7 bases. Unmatched junction bases numbered 8, after V lost 0 bases and J lost 6 bases. The CDR3 has 15 residues. The germline CDR1 and CDR2 sequences are SGDLS and YYNGEE. The CDR3 loop reads CASSVGGTAPHGYTF. The CDR3, as DNA: TGTGCCAGCAGCGTAGGGGGGACAGCCCCACATGGCTACACCTTC.

In this sample, this clonotype turned up a few times. The chain is built from TRBV24-1 and TRBJ2-3, with a weak D call TRBD2 (7 bases). The CDR3 loop spans 15 amino acids. Germline lookup yields CDR1 KGHDR and CDR2 SFDVKD. Trimming pared 3 bases from V and 6 bases from J, leaving 15 bases between. DNA of the CDR3: TGTGCCACCAGTGATGATCGGGGGGCCCCGGATACGCAGTATTTT. Translating it yields CATSDDRGAPDTQYF.

The chain combines TRBV6-5 with TRBJ1-6; D gene unclear. CDR3 length: 14 residues. Trimming stripped 0 bases from V and 6 bases from J, with 6 bases between. The germline V gene encodes CDR1 MNHEY and CDR2 SVGAGI. The CDR3 here is CASSYSGSNSPLHF. For the CDR3, the DNA is TGTGCCAGCAGTTACTCGGGCTCTAATTCACCCCTCCACTTT.